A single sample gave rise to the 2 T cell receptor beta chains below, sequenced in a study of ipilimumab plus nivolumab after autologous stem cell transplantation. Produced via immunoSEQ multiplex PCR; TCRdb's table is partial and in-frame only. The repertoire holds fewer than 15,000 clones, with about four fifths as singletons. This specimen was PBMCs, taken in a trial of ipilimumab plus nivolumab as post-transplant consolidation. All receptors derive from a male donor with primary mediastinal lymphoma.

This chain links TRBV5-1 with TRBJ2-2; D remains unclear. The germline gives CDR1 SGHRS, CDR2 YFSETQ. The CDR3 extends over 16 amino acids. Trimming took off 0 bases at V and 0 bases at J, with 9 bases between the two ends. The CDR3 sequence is CASSLAVISNTGELFF. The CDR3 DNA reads TGCGCCAGCAGCTTGGCCGTTATCTCGAACACCGGGGAGCTGTTTTTT.

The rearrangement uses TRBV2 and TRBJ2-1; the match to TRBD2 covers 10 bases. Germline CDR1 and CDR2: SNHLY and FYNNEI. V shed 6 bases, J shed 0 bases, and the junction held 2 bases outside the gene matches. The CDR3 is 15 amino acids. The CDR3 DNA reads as TGTGCCAGCAGGGCTAGCGGGAGCTCCTACAATGAGCAGTTCTTC. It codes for CASRASGSSYNEQFF.